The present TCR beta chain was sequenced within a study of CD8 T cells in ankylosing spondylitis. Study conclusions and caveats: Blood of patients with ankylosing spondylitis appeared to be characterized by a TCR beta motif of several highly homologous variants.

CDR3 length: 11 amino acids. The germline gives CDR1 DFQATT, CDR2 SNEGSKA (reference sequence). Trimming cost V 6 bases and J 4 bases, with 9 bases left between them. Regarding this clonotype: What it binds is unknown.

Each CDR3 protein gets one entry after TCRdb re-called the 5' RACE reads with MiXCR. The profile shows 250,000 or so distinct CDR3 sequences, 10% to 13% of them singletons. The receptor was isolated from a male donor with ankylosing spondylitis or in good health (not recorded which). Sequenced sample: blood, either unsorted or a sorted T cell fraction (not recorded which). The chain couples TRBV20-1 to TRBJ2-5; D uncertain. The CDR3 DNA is TGCAGTGCAGGCGGACGAGAGACCCAGTACTTC. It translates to CSAGGRETQYF.